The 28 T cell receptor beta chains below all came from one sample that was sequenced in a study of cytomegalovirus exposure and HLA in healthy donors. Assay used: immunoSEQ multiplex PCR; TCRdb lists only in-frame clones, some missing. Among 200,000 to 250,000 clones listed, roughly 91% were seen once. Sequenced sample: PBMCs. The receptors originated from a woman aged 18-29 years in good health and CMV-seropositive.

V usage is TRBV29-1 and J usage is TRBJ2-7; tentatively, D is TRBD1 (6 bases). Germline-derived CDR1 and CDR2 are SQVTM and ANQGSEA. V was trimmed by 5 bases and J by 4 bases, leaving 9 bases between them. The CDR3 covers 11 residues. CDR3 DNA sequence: TGCAGCGTTACCAGGGGTTACGAGCAGTACTTC. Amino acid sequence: CSVTRGYEQYF.

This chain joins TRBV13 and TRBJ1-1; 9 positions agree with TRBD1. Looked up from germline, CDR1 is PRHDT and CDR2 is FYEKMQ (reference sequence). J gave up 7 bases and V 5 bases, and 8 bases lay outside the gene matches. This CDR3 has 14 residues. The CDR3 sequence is CASSTWTGADEAFF. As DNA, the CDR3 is TGTGCCAGCAGCACTTGGACAGGGGCGGATGAAGCTTTCTTT. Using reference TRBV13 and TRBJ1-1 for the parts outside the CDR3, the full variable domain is AAGVIQSPRHLIKEKRETATLKCYPIPRHDTVYWYQQGPGQDPQFLISFYEKMQSDKGSIPDRFSAQQFSDYHSELNMSSLELGDSALYFCASSTWTGADEAFFGQGTRLTVV.

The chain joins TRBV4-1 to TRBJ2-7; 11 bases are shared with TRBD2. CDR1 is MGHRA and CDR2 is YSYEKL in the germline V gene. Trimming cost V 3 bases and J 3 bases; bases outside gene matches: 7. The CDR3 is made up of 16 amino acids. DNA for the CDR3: TGCGCCAGCAGCCATGTACTAGCGGGAGCCGTCTACGAGCAGTACTTC. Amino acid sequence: CASSHVLAGAVYEQYF.

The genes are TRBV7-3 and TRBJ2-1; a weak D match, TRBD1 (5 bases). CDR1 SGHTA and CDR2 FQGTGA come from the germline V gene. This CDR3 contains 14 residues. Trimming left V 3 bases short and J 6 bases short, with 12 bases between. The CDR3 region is CASSLAGMINEQFF. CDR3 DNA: TGTGCCAGCAGCTTGGCAGGGATGATCAATGAGCAGTTCTTC.

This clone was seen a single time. The CDR3 spells CASSFQGPPGGYTF. CDR3 DNA: TGTGCCAGCAGTTTTCAGGGCCCCCCAGGTGGCTACACCTTC. V and J are TRBV27 and TRBJ1-2; tentatively, D is TRBD1 (5 bases). V shed 3 bases and J shed 7 bases, with 15 bases lying between them. In germline, CDR1 is MNHEY, CDR2 SMNVEV (reference sequence). CDR3 length: 14 residues.

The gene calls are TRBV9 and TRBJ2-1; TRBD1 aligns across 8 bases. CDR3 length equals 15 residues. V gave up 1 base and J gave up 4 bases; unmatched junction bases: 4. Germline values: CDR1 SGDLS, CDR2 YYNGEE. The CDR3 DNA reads TGTGCCAGCAGCGTACAGGACAGGGTATACAATGAGCAGTTCTTC. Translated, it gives CASSVQDRVYNEQFF.

The CDR3 is CASSPRGNSAYEQYF. The CDR3 DNA is TGTGCCAGCAGCCCCCGGGGTAATAGCGCCTACGAGCAGTACTTC. V is TRBV7-6 and J is TRBJ2-7, with a possible D match to TRBD2 (5 bases). The germline V and J ends were trimmed by 5 bases and 2 bases, with 16 bases remaining between them. CDR1 and CDR2 from the germline V gene are SGHVS and FNYEAQ. This CDR3 is 15 amino acids long.

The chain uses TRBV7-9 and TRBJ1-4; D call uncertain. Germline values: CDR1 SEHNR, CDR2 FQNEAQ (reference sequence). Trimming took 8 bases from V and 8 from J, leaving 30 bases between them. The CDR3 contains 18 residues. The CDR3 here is CASANSFRRAPGGEKLFF. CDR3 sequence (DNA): TGTGCCAGCGCAAACTCTTTCCGGAGGGCCCCCGGCGGGGAAAAACTGTTTTTT.

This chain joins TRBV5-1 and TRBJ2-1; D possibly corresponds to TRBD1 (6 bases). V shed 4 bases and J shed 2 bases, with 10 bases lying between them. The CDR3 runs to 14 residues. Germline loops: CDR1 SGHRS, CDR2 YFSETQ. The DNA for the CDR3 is TGCGCCAGCAGCCCAGACAGGACCTACAATGAGCAGTTCTTC. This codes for CASSPDRTYNEQFF.

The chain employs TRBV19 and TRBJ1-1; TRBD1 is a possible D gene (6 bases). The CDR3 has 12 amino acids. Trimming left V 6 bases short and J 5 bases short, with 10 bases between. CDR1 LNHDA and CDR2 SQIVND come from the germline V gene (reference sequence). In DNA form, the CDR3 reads TGTGCCAGTAGACAGGGCGGAACTGAAGCTTTCTTT. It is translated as CASRQGGTEAFF. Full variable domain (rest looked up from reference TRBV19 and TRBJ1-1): DGGITQSPKYLFRKEGQNVTLSCEQNLNHDAMYWYRQDPGQGLRLIYYSQIVNDFQKGDIAEGYSVSREKKESFPLTVTSAQKNPTAFYLCASRQGGTEAFFGQGTRLTVV.

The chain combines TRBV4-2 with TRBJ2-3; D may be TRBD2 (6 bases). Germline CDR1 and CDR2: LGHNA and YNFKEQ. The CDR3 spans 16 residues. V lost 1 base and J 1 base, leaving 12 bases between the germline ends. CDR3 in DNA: TGTGCCAGCAGCCAAGGTAGGAGGGCCGGCACAGATACGCAGTATTTT. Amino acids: CASSQGRRAGTDTQYF.

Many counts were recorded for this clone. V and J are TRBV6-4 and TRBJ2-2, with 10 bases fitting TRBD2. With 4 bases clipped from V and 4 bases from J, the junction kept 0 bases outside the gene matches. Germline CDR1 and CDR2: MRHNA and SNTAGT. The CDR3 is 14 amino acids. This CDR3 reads CASSASGSTGELFF. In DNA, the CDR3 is TGTGCCAGCAGTGCTAGCGGGAGCACCGGGGAGCTGTTTTTT.

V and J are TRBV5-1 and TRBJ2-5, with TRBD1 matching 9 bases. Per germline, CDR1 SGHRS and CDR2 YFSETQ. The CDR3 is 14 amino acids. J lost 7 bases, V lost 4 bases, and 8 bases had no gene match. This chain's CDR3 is CASSRQGGPGTQYF. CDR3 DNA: TGCGCCAGCAGCCGACAGGGGGGGCCCGGGACCCAGTACTTC.

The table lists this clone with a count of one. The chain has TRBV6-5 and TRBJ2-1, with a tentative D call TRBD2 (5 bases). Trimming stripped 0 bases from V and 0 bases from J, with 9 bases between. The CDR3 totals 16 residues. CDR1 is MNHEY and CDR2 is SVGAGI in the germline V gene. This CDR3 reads CASSYSRRASYNEQFF. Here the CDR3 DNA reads TGTGCCAGCAGTTACTCGAGGCGGGCCTCCTACAATGAGCAGTTCTTC.

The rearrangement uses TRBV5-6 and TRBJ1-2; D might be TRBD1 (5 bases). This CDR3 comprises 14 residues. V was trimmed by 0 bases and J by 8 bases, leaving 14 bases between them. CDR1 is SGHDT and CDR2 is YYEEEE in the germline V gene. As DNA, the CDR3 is TGTGCCAGCAGCTTGGCCCAAGGGGATCGGGGCTACACCTTC. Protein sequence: CASSLAQGDRGYTF.

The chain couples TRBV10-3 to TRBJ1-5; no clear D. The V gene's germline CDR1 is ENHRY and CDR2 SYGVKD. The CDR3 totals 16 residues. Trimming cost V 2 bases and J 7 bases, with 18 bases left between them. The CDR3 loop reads CAISESGSPARQPQHF. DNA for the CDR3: TGTGCCATCAGTGAGAGCGGCAGCCCCGCGAGGCAGCCCCAGCATTTT.

CDR3 in amino acids: CASSLVGGGELFF. In DNA, the CDR3 is TGTGCCAGCAGCTTAGTCGGAGGAGGGGAGCTGTTTTTT. V usage is TRBV7-9 and J usage is TRBJ2-2; D perhaps matches TRBD2 (5 bases). The length of the CDR3 is 13 residues. Trimming cost V 1 base and J 8 bases, with 8 bases left between them. CDR1 SEHNR and CDR2 FQNEAQ come from the germline V gene (reference sequence).

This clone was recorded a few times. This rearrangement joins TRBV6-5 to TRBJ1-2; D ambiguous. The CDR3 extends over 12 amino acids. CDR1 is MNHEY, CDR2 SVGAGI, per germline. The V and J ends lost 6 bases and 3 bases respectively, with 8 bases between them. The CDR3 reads CASSRGDYGYTF. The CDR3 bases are TGTGCCAGCAGCCGGGGAGACTATGGCTACACCTTC.

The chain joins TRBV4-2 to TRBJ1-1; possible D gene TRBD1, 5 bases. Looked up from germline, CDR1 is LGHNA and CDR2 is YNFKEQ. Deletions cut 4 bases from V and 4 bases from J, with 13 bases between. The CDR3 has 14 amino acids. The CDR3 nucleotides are TGTGCCAGCAGCCCATCATCGGGGGGCACTGAAGCTTTCTTT. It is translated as CASSPSSGGTEAFF.

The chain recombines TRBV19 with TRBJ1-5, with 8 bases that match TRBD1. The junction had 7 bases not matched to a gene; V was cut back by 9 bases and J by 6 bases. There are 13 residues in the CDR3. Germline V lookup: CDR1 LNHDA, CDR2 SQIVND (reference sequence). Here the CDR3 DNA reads TGTGCCAGCGGGACAGGTACGGGTCAGCCCCAGCATTTT. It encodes CASGTGTGQPQHF.

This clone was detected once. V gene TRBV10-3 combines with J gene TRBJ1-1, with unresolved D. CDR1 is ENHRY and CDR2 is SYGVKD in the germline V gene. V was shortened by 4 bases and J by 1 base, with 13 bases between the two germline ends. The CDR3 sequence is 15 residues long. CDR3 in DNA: TGTGCCATCAGTGCCCCGGAGTCTGAGAACACTGAAGCTTTCTTT. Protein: CAISAPESENTEAFF.

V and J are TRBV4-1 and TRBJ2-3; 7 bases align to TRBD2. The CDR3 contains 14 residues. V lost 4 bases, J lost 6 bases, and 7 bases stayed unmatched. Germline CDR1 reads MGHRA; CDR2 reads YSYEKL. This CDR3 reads CASSRYLLADTQYF. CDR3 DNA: TGCGCCAGCAGCCGCTACTTACTAGCGGATACGCAGTATTTT.

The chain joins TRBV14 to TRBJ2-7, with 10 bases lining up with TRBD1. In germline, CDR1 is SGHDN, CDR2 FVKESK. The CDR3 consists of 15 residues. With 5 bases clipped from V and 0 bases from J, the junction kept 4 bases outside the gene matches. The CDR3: CASSLGDRGSYEQYF. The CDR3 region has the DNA TGTGCCAGCAGCTTGGGGGACAGGGGCTCCTACGAGCAGTACTTC.

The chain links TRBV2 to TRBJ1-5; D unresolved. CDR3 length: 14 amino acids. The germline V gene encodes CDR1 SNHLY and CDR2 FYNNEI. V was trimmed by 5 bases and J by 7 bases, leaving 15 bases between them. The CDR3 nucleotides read TGTGCCAGCAGTCCTGACGGGGAGGGACAGCCCCAGCATTTT. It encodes CASSPDGEGQPQHF.

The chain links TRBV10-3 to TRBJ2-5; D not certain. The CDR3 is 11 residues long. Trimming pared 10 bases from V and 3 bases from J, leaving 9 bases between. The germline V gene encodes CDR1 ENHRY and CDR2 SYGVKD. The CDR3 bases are TGTGCCAGTTCGAGTGAAGAGACCCAGTACTTC. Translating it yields CASSSEETQYF.

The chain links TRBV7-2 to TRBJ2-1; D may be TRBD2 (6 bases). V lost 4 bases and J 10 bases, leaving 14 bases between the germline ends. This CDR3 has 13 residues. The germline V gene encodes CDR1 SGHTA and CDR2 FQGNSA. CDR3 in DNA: TGTGCCAGCAGCTCCCCGGACTACGAAGAGCAGTTCTTC. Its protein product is CASSSPDYEEQFF.

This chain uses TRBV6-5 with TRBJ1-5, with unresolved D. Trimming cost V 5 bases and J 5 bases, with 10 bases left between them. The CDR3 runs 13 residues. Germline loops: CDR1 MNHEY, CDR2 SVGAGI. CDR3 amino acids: CASSEQFHQPQHF. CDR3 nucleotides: TGTGCCAGCAGTGAACAGTTTCATCAGCCCCAGCATTTT.

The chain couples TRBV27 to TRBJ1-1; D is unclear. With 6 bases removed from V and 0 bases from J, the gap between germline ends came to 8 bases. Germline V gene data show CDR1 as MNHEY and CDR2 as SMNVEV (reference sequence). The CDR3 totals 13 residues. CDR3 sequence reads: CASSPRLNTEAFF. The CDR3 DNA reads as TGTGCCAGCAGCCCCCGGTTGAACACTGAAGCTTTCTTT.